The source of this TCR beta chain is a study of T cell changes during pregnancy in multiple sclerosis (dated by TCRdb to the late 2010s). For context, the study as a whole: In women with multiple sclerosis, the researchers looked at how the T cell repertoire shifted as pregnancy progressed.

Library preparation used the immunoSEQ multiplex PCR assay. The table comes from immuneACCESS by way of TCRdb, which keeps in-frame sequences with V and J called. Part of the clones is missing from these tables; in studies checked, under half for an unresolved V gene and the rest for unknown reasons. This sample comprises 57,000 or so clones, roughly 88% of them detected only once. 1.3% of the sample goes to the ten largest clones. V and J lose 3 bases and 0 bases, and a span of 3 bases separates them. The germline V gene sets CDR1 to MDHEN and CDR2 to SYDVKM. The CDR3, from cysteine to phenylalanine, totals 14 residues. Just CDR3 DNA is preserved here, 42 bases in frame from base 1. Comment on this clone: The antigen this receptor binds is unknown. The record has no base qualities; no much larger clone is one base away.

The TCR comes from a female donor with multiple sclerosis, enrolled in a pregnancy study. Source: peripheral blood, taken in the second trimester of pregnancy. The chain links TRBV28 with TRBJ2-6; the D gene is unclear. The sequenced DNA: TGTGCCAGCAGTTTTAGCTCTGGGGCCAACGTCCTGACTTTC. It is translated as CASSFSSGANVLTF.